This TCR beta chain was captured in a study of T cell responses to AZD1222 COVID-19 vaccine. The repertoire was sequenced with immunoSEQ multiplex PCR; TCRdb's copy has only in-frame clones and lacks some. The data hold about 93,000 clones, with 85% to 90% observed a single time. Study results and caveats: Only after the peak T cell response were repertoires sampled. White British donors predominated, females outnumbered males, and clonal diversity was possibly underestimated.

Of note for this clone: The target antigen is unknown.

The CDR3 is made up of 14 amino acids. With V trimmed by 6 bases and J by 2 bases, 6 bases remained unmatched. The V gene's germline CDR1 is SGHTA and CDR2 FQGNSA. The sequencing here drew on peripheral blood, taken on day 0 of MenACWY control vaccination. The clonotype comes from an adult in good health. The chain is built from TRBV7-2 and TRBJ1-1, with 7 nucleotides matching TRBD1. The CDR3 spells CASRSNRGNTEAFF. CDR3 bases: TGTGCCAGCAGATCCAACAGGGGTAACACTGAAGCTTTCTTT. Filled out from reference TRBV7-2 and TRBJ1-1, the complete variable domain reads GAGVSQSPSNKVTEKGKDVELRCDPISGHTALYWYRQSLGQGLEFLIYFQGNSAPDKSGLPSDRFSAERTGGSVSTLTIQRTQQEDSAVYLCASRSNRGNTEAFFGQGTRLTVV.